The clone carrying this TCR beta chain appeared a few times. Its antigen is unidentified. Trimming removed 6 bases from V and 3 bases from J, with 10 bases in between. This CDR3 spans 13 amino acids. From germline, CDR1 is KGHDR and CDR2 SFDVKD. This specimen comes from a study of response to subunit inactivated influenza vaccine. Study-wide points: Seasonal influenza vaccination, on each occasion, was suggested by the authors to recruit few new T cells.

TCRdb reprocessed the RT-PCR reads via MiXCR and lists one record per CDR3 protein. The sample contains about 530,000 distinct CDR3 sequences, about an eighth of which appear only once. This TCR came from a man aged 50 to 59 who received an inactivated influenza vaccine. This chain connects TRBV24-1 to TRBJ1-2; D gene unclear. The sequencing here drew on PBMCs from blood, taken roughly 6 weeks after vaccination. CDR3 in DNA: TGTGCCACCAGTCGCGAGGAGGACTATGGCTACACCTTC. Translated: CATSREEDYGYTF.